Below, 21 T cell receptor beta chains from the same sample are listed, as sequenced in a study of T-cell memory formation after mild COVID-19. TCRdb independently ran MiXCR on the 5' RACE reads; one entry per CDR3 protein. The table lists 350,000 to 450,000 distinct CDR3 sequences, under 30% of them singletons, with about 13% in the top ten. The specimen was PBMCs or a T cell subset sorted from them (not recorded which). Receptor source: an adult woman who had mild COVID-19 (a few samples of this study predate the infection). Cell type and time point are not known.

This clonotype was counted a few times. The chain combines TRBV7-6 with TRBJ2-7; a possible D gene is TRBD2 (6 bases). This CDR3 contains 14 residues. V shed 0 bases and J shed 7 bases, with 13 bases lying between them. Germline V gene lookup returns CDR1 SGHVS and CDR2 FNYEAQ. The CDR3 DNA sequence: TGTGCCAGCAGCTTAGCGATTGGGGACTGGGAGCAGTACTTC. Its translation: CASSLAIGDWEQYF. Together with reference TRBV7-6 and TRBJ2-7, the CDR3 gives the full variable domain: GAGVSQSPRYKVTKRGQDVALRCDPISGHVSLYWYRQALGQGPEFLTYFNYEAQQDKSGLPNDRFSAERPEGSISTLTIQRTEQRDSAMYRCASSLAIGDWEQYFGPGTRLTVT.

V gene TRBV27 combines with J gene TRBJ2-5; TRBD2 aligns across 13 bases. Losses at the gene ends were 4 bases for V and 5 bases for J; bases not matched to a gene: 4. Germline assignment: CDR1 MNHEY and CDR2 SMNVEV (reference sequence). The CDR3 extends over 15 amino acids. DNA of the CDR3: TGTGCCAGCAGTTCCTGGACTAGCGGGAGTGAGACCCAGTACTTC. Encoded protein: CASSSWTSGSETQYF.

V is TRBV7-2 and J is TRBJ1-1, with 8 bases aligning to TRBD1. The V gene end was trimmed by 5 bases and the J gene end by 3 bases; junction bases not matched to a gene: 5. The germline V gene encodes CDR1 SGHTA and CDR2 FQGNSA. CDR3 size: 14 residues. The CDR3 region is CASSVRGRDTEAFF. The CDR3 DNA reads TGTGCCAGCAGCGTCAGGGGGCGCGACACTGAAGCTTTCTTT.

The CDR3 protein is CASSRGTFGAFF. CDR3 sequence (DNA): TGTGCCAGCAGCCGGGGGACTTTTGGCGCTTTCTTT. J is TRBJ1-1 and V is TRBV11-2, with a weak D call TRBD1 (5 bases). The CDR3 sequence is 12 residues long. V was cut by 5 bases and J by 11 bases, with 15 bases left in between. Looked up from germline, CDR1 is SGHAT and CDR2 is FQNNGV. The full variable domain, completed using reference TRBV11-2 and TRBJ1-1, is EAGVAQSPRYKIIEKRQSVAFWCNPISGHATLYWYQQILGQGPKLLIQFQNNGVVDDSQLPKDRFSAERLKGVDSTLKIQPAKLEDSAVYLCASSRGTFGAFFGQGTRLTVV.

A few counts support this clonotype. The chain has TRBV2 and TRBJ2-1, with 7 bases lining up with TRBD2. The germline V gene encodes CDR1 SNHLY and CDR2 FYNNEI. V trimming: 6 bases; J trimming: 0 bases; junction bases outside the gene matches: 8. The CDR3 totals 16 residues. The chain's CDR3 is CASRVAGQSSYNEQFF. The CDR3 bases are TGTGCCAGCAGGGTAGCGGGCCAGAGCTCCTACAATGAGCAGTTCTTC.

This clonotype has only a few counts. The gene calls are TRBV30 and TRBJ2-2, with no clear D. This CDR3 is built from 15 residues. Germline CDR1 GTSNPN, CDR2 SVGIG (reference sequence). Trimming removed 1 base from V and 4 bases from J, with 13 bases in between. CDR3 protein: CAWSGTRLGTGELFF. CDR3 DNA: TGTGCCTGGAGTGGCACGAGGTTGGGCACCGGGGAGCTGTTTTTT. The full variable domain, rest sourced from reference TRBV30 and TRBJ2-2, is SQTIHQWPATLVQPVGSPLSLECTVEGTSNPNLYWYRQAAGRGLQLLFYSVGIGQISSEVPQNLSASRPQDRQFILSSKKLLLSDSGFYLCAWSGTRLGTGELFFGEGSRLTVL.

CDR3 in amino acids: CASSGGQFNQPQHF. CDR3 in DNA: TGTGCCAGCAGCGGAGGACAGTTCAATCAGCCCCAGCATTTT. This chain joins TRBV5-6 and TRBJ1-5, with D maybe TRBD1 (6 bases). The CDR3 has 14 amino acids. V shed 4 bases and J shed 3 bases, with 11 bases lying between them. The germline gives CDR1 SGHDT, CDR2 YYEEEE.

This clonotype was counted only a few times. This chain links TRBV5-8 with TRBJ2-5, with TRBD1 matching 7 bases. The CDR3 totals 17 residues. Germline V lookup: CDR1 SGHTS, CDR2 YDEGEE. V lost 4 bases and J lost 5; bases outside the gene matches: 17. CDR3 loop: CASSLWAGQVYRETQYF. CDR3 nucleotides: TGTGCCAGCAGCCTGTGGGCAGGACAGGTCTATCGGGAGACCCAGTACTTC.

This chain uses TRBV7-3 with TRBJ2-3, with 13 nucleotides matching TRBD2. CDR1 and CDR2 (germline): SGHTA, FQGTGA. With V trimmed by 3 bases and J by 2 bases, 2 bases remained unmatched. The CDR3 length is 16 residues. The CDR3 is CASSLGLAGFTDTQYF. CDR3 in DNA: TGTGCCAGCAGCTTGGGACTAGCGGGATTCACAGATACGCAGTATTTT.

The V call is TRBV7-9, the J call TRBJ1-2, with unresolved D. Germline lookup yields CDR1 SEHNR and CDR2 FQNEAQ (reference sequence). Trimming removed 5 bases at V and 4 bases at J, with 8 bases between. This CDR3 region has 12 residues. CDR3 amino acids: CASSDGLYGYTF. The CDR3 coding sequence is TGTGCCAGCAGCGATGGACTCTATGGCTACACCTTC.

This sequence joins TRBV15 and TRBJ2-2; D uncertain. Trimming shortened V by 3 bases and J by 15 bases, and 17 bases separated the two germline ends. Germline CDR1 reads LNHNV; CDR2 reads YYDKDF (reference sequence). CDR3 size: 13 residues. CDR3 nucleotides: TGTGCCACCAGCAGCCCTGGGCACCCTATGATGTTTTTT. As protein: CATSSPGHPMMFF.

V gene TRBV5-5 combines with J gene TRBJ1-4, with 7 bases that match TRBD1. Trimming removed 4 bases from V and 5 bases from J; junction bases left unmatched: 8. This CDR3 comprises 15 residues. Looked up from germline, CDR1 is SGHKS and CDR2 is YYEKEE (reference sequence). CDR3 nucleotides: TGTGCCAGCAGCGACGGGACAGCAAGGAATGAAAAACTGTTTTTT. Translating it yields CASSDGTARNEKLFF.

This clonotype was observed a few times. The chain joins TRBV7-9 to TRBJ2-6; D might be TRBD1 or TRBD2, each matching 5 bases. V was clipped by 3 bases and J by 2 bases, with 11 bases between them. CDR1 is SEHNR, CDR2 FQNEAQ, per germline (reference sequence). The CDR3 extends over 16 amino acids. The DNA of the CDR3 is TGTGCCAGCAGCTTGGAAGGGACCCCTGGGGCCAACGTCCTGACTTTC. It is translated as CASSLEGTPGANVLTF.

CDR3 residues: CASSQAPGSYNEQFF. As DNA, the CDR3 is TGTGCCAGCAGCCAAGCGCCGGGGTCCTACAATGAGCAGTTCTTC. The chain uses TRBV7-9 and TRBJ2-1; possible D gene TRBD2, 5 bases. Per germline, CDR1 SEHNR and CDR2 FQNEAQ (reference sequence). V was trimmed by 5 bases and J by 1 base, leaving 12 bases between them. The CDR3 has 15 amino acids.

This clonotype has only a few counts. This CDR3 is CASSLAYLNTEAFF. As DNA, the CDR3 is TGTGCCAGCAGCTTAGCCTATTTGAACACTGAAGCTTTCTTT. The chain combines TRBV7-9 with TRBJ1-1; D is uncertain. Between the trimmed V and J ends, which lost 0 bases and 0 bases, there was a span of 5 bases. Germline CDR1 SEHNR, CDR2 FQNEAQ (reference sequence). This CDR3 spans 14 amino acids.

The chain employs TRBV5-5 and TRBJ1-2; D uncertain. Germline V gene lookup returns CDR1 SGHKS and CDR2 YYEKEE (reference sequence). This CDR3 is built from 13 residues. With 4 bases removed from V and 4 bases from J, the gap between germline ends came to 11 bases. The CDR3 nucleotides are TGTGCCAGCAGCCGGGAGGGCCCCTATGGCTACACCTTC. Its protein product is CASSREGPYGYTF.

The table lists this clonotype with many counts. The chain recombines TRBV5-1 with TRBJ2-7; no clear D. The germline CDR1 and CDR2 sequences are SGHRS and YFSETQ. The V end was cut by 1 base, the J end by 3 bases, with 11 bases between. This CDR3 spans 14 amino acids. The CDR3 region is CASSLTGIRYEQYF. The DNA for the CDR3 is TGCGCCAGCAGCTTGACGGGTATTCGCTACGAGCAGTACTTC.

This clonotype was detected only a few times. This chain connects TRBV7-6 to TRBJ2-7, with 10 bases that match TRBD2. With V trimmed by 2 bases and J by 2 bases, 9 bases remained unmatched. The CDR3 extends over 17 amino acids. Germline V gene data show CDR1 as SGHVS and CDR2 as FNYEAQ. The CDR3, as DNA: TGTGCCAGCAGCTTAAATGGACTAGCGGAATTTACCTACGAGCAGTACTTC. This gives the protein CASSLNGLAEFTYEQYF.

The genes are TRBV12-3 or TRBV12-4 and TRBJ2-3; D gene uncertain. The V gene lost 7 bases and the J gene lost 4 bases, with 9 bases spanning the gap. The CDR3 contains 12 residues. CDR3 nucleotides: TGTGCCAGCAACGGAGCCTCAGATACGCAGTATTTT. It encodes CASNGASDTQYF.

This clonotype was counted a few times. CDR3 sequence: CASSETGTAQETQYF. CDR3 DNA sequence: TGTGCCAGCAGTGAGACCGGGACAGCTCAAGAGACCCAGTACTTC. The V gene is TRBV12-3 or TRBV12-4, the J gene TRBJ2-5; TRBD1 matches at 7 bases. The CDR3 has 15 residues. The V gene end was trimmed by 5 bases and the J gene end by 2 bases; junction bases not matched to a gene: 8.

This clonotype has only a few counts. The chain couples TRBV29-1 to TRBJ2-1, with TRBD1 matching over 8 bases. The CDR3 runs 16 residues. From germline, CDR1 is SQVTM and CDR2 ANQGSEA. The CDR3, as DNA: TGCACCATACGGGGACAGGTAAATCGATCCTACAATGAGCAGTTCTTC. Amino acids: CTIRGQVNRSYNEQFF.